This TCR beta chain originates from a study of control samples from healthy donors and cancer patients. Trimming stripped 2 bases from V and 6 bases from J, with 14 bases between. There are 14 residues in the CDR3. Looked up from germline, CDR1 is MNHNS and CDR2 is SASEGT. Only in-frame clones appear in the TCRdb table, and some are missing; sequencing was by immunoSEQ multiplex PCR. The sample records roughly 160,000 clones, around 88% being singletons. The chain carries TRBV6-1 and TRBJ2-7; D is ambiguous. The sequenced sample consisted of blood. The sequence came from a woman in her 30s in good health. The CDR3: CASSESPPVLEQYV. The CDR3 DNA reads TGTGCCAGCAGTGAATCCCCACCAGTACTCGAGCAGTACGTC.